Listed below are T cell receptor beta chains from one sample, sequenced in a study of T cell repertoires in cytomegalovirus infection. Their antigen targets remain unknown. TCRdb ran MiXCR on the reads and lists one entry per CDR3 protein. The profile shows around 900,000 distinct CDR3 sequences, roughly 31% of them singletons. This sample comprised cultured CD8+ T cells from PBMCs, obtained from culture after CMV antigen stimulation. These receptors all stem from a human donor in good health (CMV status not recorded). Some clones in this sample may be carry-over from other donors' samples. CDR3s include the opening cysteine and the closing phenylalanine or tryptophan. Each record gives: V gene, CDR3 protein.

V gene: TRBV20-1
CDR3 protein: CSARFAHRDTQYF

V gene: TRBV2
CDR3 protein: CASSEGTAWAHGYTF

V gene: TRBV12-3/TRBV12-4
CDR3 protein: CASSPTGALGETQYF

V gene: TRBV19
CDR3 protein: CASVGRIMNTEAFF

V gene: TRBV27
CDR3 protein: CASSGQGYYGYTF

V gene: TRBV20-1
CDR3 protein: CSAPNRKLGQLNQPQHF

V gene: TRBV7-3
CDR3 protein: CASSLTGTRGKQGEQFF

V gene: TRBV6-5
CDR3 protein: CASSYSAAITGELFF

V gene: TRBV7-8
CDR3 protein: CASRKGRLSTEAFF

V gene: TRBV19
CDR3 protein: CASNPSGGPNEQFF

V gene: TRBV7-9
CDR3 protein: CASSFPSVEQFF

V gene: TRBV7-9
CDR3 protein: CASLSLTGLGYTF

V gene: TRBV29-1
CDR3 protein: CSVASGQSSGEQYF

V gene: TRBV7-8
CDR3 protein: CASTTPRSGGAYNEQFF

V gene: TRBV7-9
CDR3 protein: CASSLYGSEAFF

V gene: TRBV10-3
CDR3 protein: CAMGTGPYNEQFF

V gene: TRBV2
CDR3 protein: CASSEAPGYNYGYTF

V gene: TRBV5-4
CDR3 protein: CASSLINGGARTDTQYF

V gene: TRBV4-1
CDR3 protein: CASSQDRTLRTGELFF

V gene: TRBV5-4
CDR3 protein: CASSSRERTYNEQFF

V gene: TRBV5-6
CDR3 protein: CASSLLAGLGASQPQHF

V gene: TRBV6-6
CDR3 protein: CASSNRDPGSYEQYF

V gene: TRBV19
CDR3 protein: CAVWDRKETQYF

V gene: TRBV7-8
CDR3 protein: CASSAGTGAYNEQFF

V gene: TRBV19
CDR3 protein: CASSIDGGMNTEAFF

V gene: TRBV13
CDR3 protein: CASSPDSYSGNTIYF

V gene: TRBV7-9
CDR3 protein: CASSLAARGRRQETQYF

V gene: TRBV6-5
CDR3 protein: CASSPARGHANTGVLFF

V gene: TRBV4-1
CDR3 protein: CASSQALVKDTQYF

V gene: TRBV7-3
CDR3 protein: CASSLGTSLNEQFF

V gene: TRBV4-2
CDR3 protein: CASSQENLAPDTQYF

V gene: TRBV5-5
CDR3 protein: CASSLALWHNEQFF

V gene: TRBV4-2
CDR3 protein: CASSQASGGTDTQYF

V gene: TRBV4-3
CDR3 protein: CASSQDLAFLGEQFF

V gene: TRBV6-6
CDR3 protein: CASSYTAADNQPQHF

V gene: TRBV28
CDR3 protein: CASSFIGLTLNTEAFF

V gene: TRBV15
CDR3 protein: CATSRDPGAGVKNIQYF

V gene: TRBV27
CDR3 protein: CASSFLSENTEAFF

V gene: TRBV7-6
CDR3 protein: CASSPRRDYNSPLHF

V gene: TRBV6-8
CDR3 protein: CASSIAPGLYTGELFF

V gene: TRBV9
CDR3 protein: CASSPGNSQETQYF

V gene: TRBV6-2/TRBV6-3
CDR3 protein: CASRAPESSYNEQFF

V gene: TRBV7-9
CDR3 protein: CASSQGPQANPFSYEQYF

V gene: TRBV6-6
CDR3 protein: CASGPGTGELFF

V gene: TRBV10-3
CDR3 protein: CAISEKGQILNTEAFF

V gene: TRBV12-3/TRBV12-4
CDR3 protein: CASSPGGGGASGELFF

V gene: TRBV7-9
CDR3 protein: CASSPSAGASYNEQFF

V gene: TRBV4-1
CDR3 protein: CASSQGAPGTSEAFF

V gene: TRBV12-3/TRBV12-4
CDR3 protein: CASSTTRIGRDTDTQYF

V gene: TRBV12-3/TRBV12-4
CDR3 protein: CASSFRSGDDQPQHF

V gene: TRBV28
CDR3 protein: CASYLGGARGSYNSPLHF

V gene: TRBV6-1
CDR3 protein: CASSEIPSTDTQYF

V gene: TRBV4-1
CDR3 protein: CASSQGGAGTTWYNEQFF

V gene: TRBV28
CDR3 protein: CASLGGGFTDTQYF

V gene: TRBV2
CDR3 protein: CASIRGRDLYGYTF